These T cell receptor beta chains were read from a single sample in a study of regulatory T cells in long-lasting Graves disease. TCRdb called the multiplex PCR reads again in MiXCR, with one record for every CDR3 protein. This sample has 400,000 to 550,000 distinct CDR3 sequences; under 15% occur once, and the top ten carry 16%. The sample was also reused in another study, on T cells in Graves' hyperthyroidism and ophthalmopathy.

Source: peripheral blood mononuclear cells (PBMCs), taken at new diagnosis, from a patient treated with antithyroid drugs. The receptors here all came from a woman in her twenties or thirties with Graves disease. The conserved cysteine and the conserved F or W are not part of the CDR3 here. Each record gives: J gene, V gene, CDR3 protein.

>TRBJ2-1|TRBV6-1
ASATYNEQF
>TRBJ2-6|TRBV12-3/TRBV12-4
ASSFGQGGPSGANVLT
>TRBJ2-4|TRBV2
ASLAGVGNIQY
>TRBJ2-1|TRBV24-1
ATSDLPGTGKTGEQF
>TRBJ2-7|TRBV29-1
SVFTDSSYEQY
>TRBJ2-2|TRBV7-3
ASSEPPGELF
>TRBJ1-1|TRBV9
ASSVEGQGVTEAF
>TRBJ2-3|TRBV24-1
ATGAGSVSSRSSTDTQY
>TRBJ1-5|TRBV30
AWRGGTNQPQH
>TRBJ2-3|TRBV7-3
ASSATSGGGSTQY
>TRBJ1-1|TRBV12-3/TRBV12-4
ASSAGATNTEAF
>TRBJ1-2|TRBV2
ASRADSGTLANYGYT
>TRBJ2-7|TRBV7-2
ASSFGPGQPYEQY
>TRBJ1-1|TRBV27
ASSWVMNTEAF
>TRBJ1-2|TRBV20-1
SARNQGDYGYT
>TRBJ2-7|TRBV29-1
SVLSAYEQY
>TRBJ1-1|TRBV2
ASREGGLITEAF
>TRBJ2-7|TRBV13
ASSSGPPEPRGQY
>TRBJ2-1|TRBV15
ATSREGVTDMGNNEQF
>TRBJ1-1|TRBV12-3/TRBV12-4
ATQLIGTEAF
>TRBJ2-2|TRBV7-6
ASSLDAGSGMGLDTGELF
>TRBJ2-1|TRBV6-1
ASRLAAYNEQF
>TRBJ2-3|TRBV7-9
ASSFGTWSDTQY
>TRBJ2-1|TRBV29-1
SVVGGGGYNEQF
>TRBJ1-1|TRBV3-1
ASSPDRLNTEAF
>TRBJ2-7|TRBV4-1
ASSLRQELYEQY
>TRBJ2-1|TRBV10-3
ATRTGGDEQF
>TRBJ2-6|TRBV5-1
ASSYRDRGSSGANVLT
>TRBJ2-2|TRBV10-3
AISDVQLELF
>TRBJ2-2|TRBV29-1
SVWETIAGELF
>TRBJ2-3|TRBV3-1
ASSQPGGGQY
>TRBJ2-3|TRBV10-3
ATQTGVTDTQY
>TRBJ2-1|TRBV10-3
AISEPGLAGGNEQF
>TRBJ2-7|TRBV6-1
ASRSRTSLISYEQY